Listed below are T cell receptor beta chains from one sample, sequenced in a study of T cells after yellow fever vaccination. One entry per CDR3 protein, called by TCRdb with MiXCR from the 5' RACE reads. In the table there are 120,000 or so distinct CDR3 sequences, roughly 8.2% of which are singletons. Sample: CD8+ T cells sorted from PBMCs, taken on the day of the yellow fever booster vaccination. These receptors all come from a man between 18 and 35 years old who received the YFV17D yellow fever vaccine. CDR3s include the opening cysteine and the closing phenylalanine or tryptophan. D genes are given only for firm matches. Not all rows give a size; the values are once, few, many and, for expanded clones, a class.

v_gene,abundance,d_gene,j_gene,CDR3aa,CDR3nt
TRBV7-9,-,-,TRBJ1-1,CASSLAGIGTEAFF,TGTGCCAGCAGCTTAGCAGGAATCGGGACTGAAGCTTTCTTT
TRBV18,-,-,TRBJ1-1,CASSPAGGGGTEAFF,TGTGCCAGCTCACCCGCCGGGGGCGGGGGCACTGAAGCTTTCTTT
TRBV4-2,-,TRBD2,TRBJ2-5,CASSQEERGETQYF,TGTGCCAGCAGCCAAGAGGAGCGGGGTGAGACCCAGTACTTC
TRBV20-1,many,-,TRBJ2-1,CSARLSYEQFF,TGCAGTGCTAGGCTTAGTTATGAGCAGTTCTTC
TRBV20-1,few,-,TRBJ1-5,CSVEVVGRGGQPQHF,TGCAGTGTTGAGGTGGTTGGGCGAGGCGGTCAGCCCCAGCATTTT
TRBV6-2/TRBV6-3,few,-,TRBJ2-5,CASSYVLGELGKTQYF,TGTGCCAGCAGTTATGTTCTCGGGGAACTAGGGAAGACCCAGTACTTC
TRBV7-2,many,-,TRBJ2-5,CASSLGVVETQYF,TGTGCCAGCAGCTTAGGGGTGGTGGAGACCCAGTACTTC
TRBV27,few,-,TRBJ2-7,CASSLLGLGEQYF,TGTGCCAGCAGTTTACTAGGGTTAGGCGAGCAGTACTTC
TRBV19,-,-,TRBJ1-2,CASNLRVEDYGYTF,TGTGCCAGTAACCTCAGGGTGGAGGACTATGGCTACACCTTC
TRBV6-2/TRBV6-3,-,-,TRBJ1-2,CASRPGISGGYTF,TGTGCCAGCAGACCAGGGATATCGGGTGGCTACACCTTC
TRBV7-6,-,-,TRBJ2-2,CASSAAGAGTGELFF,TGTGCCAGCAGCGCAGCAGGGGCGGGCACCGGGGAGCTGTTTTTT
TRBV12-3/TRBV12-4,few,-,TRBJ1-1,CASSFRFRGWTEAFF,TGTGCCAGCAGTTTCCGGTTCAGGGGATGGACTGAAGCTTTCTTT
TRBV11-2,few,-,TRBJ2-7,CASSLRASSYEQYF,TGTGCCAGCAGCTTAAGGGCCAGCTCCTACGAGCAGTACTTC
TRBV12-3/TRBV12-4,-,TRBD2,TRBJ2-3,CASRPLTSGGAQDTQYF,TGTGCCAGCAGACCACTAACTAGCGGGGGGGCCCAAGATACGCAGTATTTT
TRBV7-8,-,-,TRBJ2-1,CASSLYTGAYNEQFF,TGTGCCAGCAGCTTATATACGGGGGCCTACAATGAGCAGTTCTTC
TRBV7-4,many,-,TRBJ2-4,CASSPIPLAYLEAKNIQYF,TGTGCCAGCAGCCCTATCCCGCTAGCCTACCTCGAAGCCAAAAACATTCAGTACTTC
TRBV13,few,-,TRBJ2-7,CASSLVQRAGEQYF,TGTGCCAGCAGCTTAGTACAGCGAGCTGGGGAGCAGTACTTC
TRBV5-6,-,-,TRBJ1-2,CASSSIWAVRGYTF,TGTGCCAGCAGCTCCATATGGGCGGTGCGGGGCTACACCTTC
TRBV6-5,-,-,TRBJ2-1,CASSGVKGGDSYNEQFF,TGTGCCAGCAGTGGAGTAAAGGGGGGGGACTCCTACAATGAGCAGTTCTTC
TRBV7-2,many,TRBD1,TRBJ2-1,CASSLRDRVVGNEQFF,TGTGCCAGCAGCTTAAGGGACAGGGTCGTCGGCAATGAGCAGTTCTTC
TRBV6-2/TRBV6-3,-,-,TRBJ2-3,CASSSGATDTQYF,TGTGCCAGCAGTTCAGGAGCCACAGATACGCAGTATTTT
TRBV4-3,few,-,TRBJ2-4,CASSQDWVGVSGKNIQYF,TGCGCCAGCAGCCAAGATTGGGTCGGTGTATCAGGAAAAAACATTCAGTACTTC
TRBV27,few,TRBD1,TRBJ2-4,CASSQRQGAVKGNIQYF,TGTGCCAGCAGTCAGCGACAGGGGGCGGTTAAAGGGAACATTCAGTACTTC
TRBV7-2,few,TRBD2,TRBJ2-5,CASSLAAGGRETQYF,TGTGCCAGCAGCTTAGCGGCGGGGGGGCGTGAGACCCAGTACTTC
TRBV3-1,many,-,TRBJ2-5,CASSPPEIRETQYF,TGTGCCAGCAGCCCCCCAGAGATTCGAGAGACCCAGTACTTC
TRBV4-1,many,TRBD1,TRBJ1-1,CASSQVDRDNTEAFF,TGCGCCAGCAGCCAAGTAGACAGGGATAACACTGAAGCTTTCTTT
TRBV7-8,many,-,TRBJ2-3,CASSPLRGLSTDTQYF,TGTGCCAGCAGCCCCCTCCGGGGCCTGAGCACAGATACGCAGTATTTT
TRBV7-3,-,-,TRBJ2-4,CASSLNGDIQYF,TGTGCCAGCAGCTTAAACGGGGACATTCAGTACTTC
TRBV6-2/TRBV6-3,few,-,TRBJ1-2,CASRRTPGSGYTF,TGTGCCAGCAGGAGGACCCCAGGGTCTGGCTACACCTTC
TRBV7-9,few,-,TRBJ1-6,CASSSSFSNSPLHF,TGTGCCAGCAGCTCGAGTTTTAGTAATTCACCCCTCCACTTT
TRBV4-1,few,-,TRBJ2-6,CASRTSVSGANVLTF,TGCGCCAGCAGGACGTCCGTCTCTGGGGCCAACGTCCTGACTTTC
TRBV24-1,many,-,TRBJ2-3,CATSDPGGSDTDTQYF,TGTGCCACCAGTGATCCCGGGGGATCCGACACAGATACGCAGTATTTT
TRBV6-2/TRBV6-3,-,-,TRBJ2-3,CASSYGAFASTDTQYF,TGTGCCAGCAGTTACGGAGCATTTGCTAGCACAGATACGCAGTATTTT
TRBV6-6,-,TRBD1,TRBJ1-2,CASSYSNQGANGYTF,TGTGCCAGCAGTTACTCGAACCAGGGGGCCAATGGCTACACCTTC
TRBV12-3/TRBV12-4,few,-,TRBJ1-2,CASRAGYGYTF,TGTGCCAGCAGGGCCGGCTATGGCTACACCTTC
TRBV7-8,-,-,TRBJ1-5,CASSLVRGFQPQHF,TGTGCCAGCAGCTTAGTCCGGGGTTTCCAGCCCCAGCATTTT
TRBV27,many,-,TRBJ1-5,CASSSINGVGQPQHF,TGTGCCAGCAGTTCAATAAACGGGGTCGGGCAGCCCCAGCATTTT
TRBV12-5,once,-,TRBJ2-7,CASGPSPYEQYF,TGTGCTAGTGGTCCGTCGCCCTACGAGCAGTACTTC
TRBV15,few,-,TRBJ2-1,CATSRARNKADEQFF,TGTGCCACCAGCAGAGCGAGGAACAAAGCGGACGAGCAGTTCTTC
TRBV3-1,many,-,TRBJ2-1,CASSLTDVKQFF,TGTGCCAGCAGCCTTACCGACGTCAAGCAGTTCTTC
TRBV20-1,few,-,TRBJ2-2,CSAGSGSTGELFF,TGCAGTGCAGGCTCAGGGAGCACCGGGGAGCTGTTTTTT
TRBV6-5,-,TRBD1,TRBJ1-6,CASSYHRGENSPLHF,TGTGCCAGCAGTTACCACAGGGGGGAAAATTCACCCCTCCACTTT
TRBV5-5,-,-,TRBJ2-2,CASSWARSGHMFGELFF,TGTGCCAGCAGCTGGGCGCGTTCGGGACACATGTTCGGGGAGCTGTTTTTT
TRBV11-2,-,-,TRBJ2-5,CASSLVWGEETQYF,TGTGCCAGCAGCTTAGTCTGGGGGGAAGAGACCCAGTACTTC
TRBV9,few,TRBD1,TRBJ2-1,CASSAQGLLNEQFF,TGTGCCAGCAGCGCACAGGGGCTACTGAATGAGCAGTTCTTC
TRBV28,many,TRBD2,TRBJ2-1,CASSLAGDEQFF,TGTGCCAGCAGTTTAGCGGGGGATGAGCAGTTCTTC